Following are 20 T cell receptor beta chains from one sample sequenced in a study of blood T cell repertoires in COVID-19. The protocol was immunoSEQ multiplex PCR, while the TCRdb copy is restricted to in-frame clones and leaves out a portion. The top ten hold around 10% of the sample, which has 110,000 or so clones, 82% seen once. The sequencing input was peripheral blood. Receptors were obtained from a human donor in a cohort sampled during active COVID-19.

The chain employs TRBV2 and TRBJ2-5; no clear D. This CDR3 contains 12 residues. The V gene lost 7 bases and the J gene lost 4 bases, with 10 bases spanning the gap. In germline, CDR1 is SNHLY, CDR2 FYNNEI. CDR3 DNA sequence: TGTGCCAGCACCCAAACGGGAGAGACCCAGTACTTC. Protein product: CASTQTGETQYF.

J is TRBJ1-1 and V is TRBV14, with TRBD1 identical over 7 bases. Germline V gene sequence: CDR1 SGHDN, CDR2 FVKESK. This CDR3 is 13 amino acids long. The ends lost 2 bases at V and 5 bases at J; junction bases unmatched: 2. The CDR3 nucleotides are TGTGCCAGCAGCCAATCCAGGGGGACTGAAGCTTTCTTT. It encodes CASSQSRGTEAFF.

The genes are TRBV5-1 and TRBJ1-6; TRBD1 might be the D (6 bases). Trimming took 2 bases from V and 4 from J, leaving 7 bases between them. Per the germline V gene, CDR1 is SGHRS and CDR2 is YFSETQ. This CDR3 comprises 14 residues. CDR3 region: CASSLGQYNSPLHF. DNA for the CDR3: TGCGCCAGCAGCTTAGGACAGTATAATTCACCCCTCCACTTT. Together with reference TRBV5-1 and TRBJ1-6, the CDR3 gives the full variable domain: KAGVTQTPRYLIKTRGQQVTLSCSPISGHRSVSWYQQTPGQGLQFLFEYFSETQRNKGNFPGRFSGRQFSNSRSEMNVSTLELGDSALYLCASSLGQYNSPLHFGNGTRLTVT.

The chain employs TRBV15 and TRBJ2-1, with TRBD1 matching 9 bases. The CDR3 sequence is 14 residues long. Germline values: CDR1 LNHNV, CDR2 YYDKDF (reference sequence). Trimming took 4 bases from V and 6 from J; bases not matched to a gene: 4. CDR3 protein: CATSMGQGTNEQFF. CDR3 nucleotide sequence: TGTGCCACCAGCATGGGACAGGGAACCAATGAGCAGTTCTTC. The variable domain in full, completed from reference TRBV15 and TRBJ2-1, reads DAMVIQNPRYQVTQFGKPVTLSCSQTLNHNVMYWYQQKSSQAPKLLFHYYDKDFNNEADTPDNFQSRRPNTSFCFLDIRSPGLGDTAMYLCATSMGQGTNEQFFGPGTRLTVL.

J is TRBJ1-5 and V is TRBV28, with 8 bases matching TRBD1. V shed 2 bases and J 3 bases; nucleotides not matched to a gene: 6. Germline V gene lookup returns CDR1 MDHEN and CDR2 SYDVKM. CDR3 length: 16 amino acids. CDR3 sequence: CASSLNGRGHNQPQHF. The CDR3 nucleotides are TGTGCCAGCAGTTTAAATGGCAGGGGGCACAATCAGCCCCAGCATTTT.

The V call is TRBV19, the J call TRBJ2-2; 7 positions agree with TRBD2. The CDR3 loop spans 15 amino acids. Germline V gene lookup returns CDR1 LNHDA and CDR2 SQIVND (reference sequence). Germline trimming cut 6 bases from V and 2 bases from J; bases unmatched to any gene: 6. CDR3 in amino acids: CASRTRDYNTGELFF. CDR3 nucleotide sequence: TGTGCCAGTAGGACCCGGGACTATAACACCGGGGAGCTGTTTTTT.

The rearrangement uses TRBV10-3 and TRBJ1-3; D unresolved. V shed 4 bases and J shed 0 bases, with 13 bases lying between them. CDR3 length: 16 residues. The germline CDR1 and CDR2 sequences are ENHRY and SYGVKD. CDR3 amino acids: CAISVGVTSSGNTIYF. CDR3 DNA: TGTGCCATCAGTGTTGGAGTAACGAGCTCTGGAAACACCATATATTTT.

The chain combines TRBV29-1 with TRBJ1-1; D gene uncertain. In germline, CDR1 is SQVTM, CDR2 ANQGSEA. This CDR3 is built from 14 residues. The V end was cut by 3 bases, the J end by 0 bases, with 11 bases between. As DNA, the CDR3 is TGCAGCGTTGATGGAGTGGAACTGAACACTGAAGCTTTCTTT. This sequence encodes CSVDGVELNTEAFF.

The chain couples TRBV5-1 to TRBJ2-2; 12 nucleotides line up with TRBD1. The germline gives CDR1 SGHRS, CDR2 YFSETQ. The CDR3 loop spans 17 amino acids. V shed 3 bases, J shed 6 bases, and the junction held 9 bases outside the gene matches. CDR3 amino acids: CASSSSGTGGAAGELFF. Written as DNA, the CDR3 is TGCGCCAGCAGCTCTTCCGGGACAGGGGGCGCCGCCGGGGAGCTGTTTTTT.

This rearrangement joins TRBV28 to TRBJ1-1; no firm D call. Looked up from germline, CDR1 is MDHEN and CDR2 is SYDVKM. CDR3 length equals 11 residues. DNA for the CDR3: TGTGGGTCCTACTCGAACACTGAAGCTTTCTTT. It is translated as CGSYSNTEAFF. The full variable domain, completed using reference TRBV28 and TRBJ1-1, is DVKVTQSSRYLVKRTGEKVFLECVQDMDHENMFWYRQDPGLGLRLIYFSYDVKMKEKGDIPEGYSVSREKKERFSLILESASTNQTSMYLCGSYSNTEAFFGQGTRLTVV.

The chain uses TRBV2 and TRBJ2-5, with 13 bases fitting TRBD2. J gave up 1 base and V 11 bases, and 4 bases lay outside the gene matches. Germline CDR1 SNHLY, CDR2 FYNNEI. This CDR3 is built from 14 residues. Here the CDR3 DNA reads TGTGCCGGGACTAGCGGGGCCCGCCAAGAGACCCAGTACTTC. This gives the protein CAGTSGARQETQYF.

This chain links TRBV9 with TRBJ2-2, with a tentative D call TRBD2 (6 bases). The CDR3 loop spans 15 amino acids. Germline CDR1 SGDLS, CDR2 YYNGEE. V was trimmed by 0 bases and J by 3 bases, leaving 9 bases between them. The CDR3 protein is CASSVGLVYTGELFF. CDR3 DNA: TGTGCCAGCAGCGTAGGACTAGTTTACACCGGGGAGCTGTTTTTT.

The chain is built from TRBV5-1 and TRBJ2-7; D is perhaps TRBD1 (6 bases). Germline CDR1 and CDR2: SGHRS and YFSETQ. The CDR3 extends over 13 amino acids. V was trimmed by 4 bases and J by 6 bases, leaving 14 bases between them. In DNA form, the CDR3 reads TGCGCCAGCAGCCCCACAGGGTTCGGCGAGCAGTACTTC. This translates into CASSPTGFGEQYF.

The chain joins TRBV5-4 to TRBJ2-5; perhaps TRBD1 as D (5 bases). The CDR3 contains 13 residues. Per germline, CDR1 SGHNT and CDR2 YYREEE (reference sequence). V lost 0 bases to trimming and J lost 5 bases, with 8 bases between them. CDR3 sequence (DNA): TGTGCCAGCAGCTTGGCCCAGGGCGAGACCCAGTACTTC. This translates into CASSLAQGETQYF.

The sample holds one count of this clone. The rearrangement links TRBV5-3 to TRBJ2-3; TRBD1 matches at 8 bases. TRBV5-3 is an ORF, with its function uncertain. The trim removed 4 bases at V and 4 bases at J, leaving 14 bases unmatched. CDR3 length: 17 residues. CDR3 protein: CARSQEGEDRDADTQYF. In DNA, the CDR3 is TGTGCCAGAAGCCAGGAGGGCGAGGACAGGGATGCAGATACGCAGTATTTT.

The rearrangement joins TRBV7-9 to TRBJ2-1; 8 bases fit TRBD1. Trimming removed 4 bases from V and 9 bases from J; junction bases left unmatched: 8. The CDR3 is made up of 14 amino acids. Germline lookup yields CDR1 SEHNR and CDR2 FQNEAQ (reference sequence). The chain's CDR3 is CASSSADRVGEQFF. The CDR3 bases are TGTGCCAGCAGCTCCGCGGACAGGGTGGGTGAGCAGTTCTTC.

The chain couples TRBV15 to TRBJ1-2; no clear D gene. Trimming stripped 8 bases from V and 0 bases from J, with 10 bases between. Per germline, CDR1 LNHNV and CDR2 YYDKDF (reference sequence). There are 13 residues in the CDR3. CDR3 DNA sequence: TGTGCCACCTCTCCGAGTTCTAACTATGGCTACACCTTC. This codes for CATSPSSNYGYTF.

Turning to this clone: Other DNA variants within this sample encode the same CDR3. This chain uses TRBV9 with TRBJ2-3; 8 bases align to TRBD2. The V gene's germline CDR1 is SGDLS and CDR2 YYNGEE. The CDR3 spans 15 residues. With 5 bases clipped from V and 0 bases from J, the junction kept 5 bases outside the gene matches. CDR3 sequence reads: CASSLAGISTDTQYF. The CDR3 region has the DNA TGTGCCAGCAGTTTAGCGGGGATTAGCACAGATACGCAGTATTTT.

This rearrangement joins TRBV5-1 to TRBJ2-5; 9 nucleotides align to TRBD1. Germline CDR1 SGHRS, CDR2 YFSETQ. V shed 7 bases, J shed 0 bases, and the junction held 7 bases outside the gene matches. The CDR3 has 15 residues. CDR3: CASASTGGNQETQYF. CDR3 DNA sequence: TGCGCCAGCGCCTCGACAGGGGGGAACCAAGAGACCCAGTACTTC.

The rearrangement joins TRBV5-6 to TRBJ2-5; no reliable D call. This CDR3 spans 14 amino acids. Between the trimmed V and J ends, which lost 5 bases and 0 bases, there was a span of 11 bases. Germline V gene lookup returns CDR1 SGHDT and CDR2 YYEEEE. The CDR3 reads CASRSWSNQETQYF. The CDR3 bases are TGTGCCAGCAGGTCTTGGAGTAACCAAGAGACCCAGTACTTC.